Following are 22 T cell receptor beta chains from one sample sequenced in a study of identical twins. A single record per CDR3 protein comes from TCRdb applying MiXCR to the 5' RACE reads. In the table there are about 1.7 million distinct CDR3 sequences, 32% of which are singletons. Sequencing was carried out using cord blood. The source of these receptors is a newborn girl in good health.

V usage is TRBV4-1 and J usage is TRBJ2-3, with 15 bases identical to TRBD2. The CDR3 extends over 19 amino acids. Germline lookup yields CDR1 MGHRA and CDR2 YSYEKL. J gave up 4 bases and V 1 base, and 9 bases lay outside the gene matches. The CDR3: CASSQGPGLAGGGADTQYF. In nucleotides, the CDR3 is TGCGCCAGCAGCCAAGGTCCGGGACTAGCGGGGGGCGGGGCAGATACGCAGTATTTT.

This clonotype came up a few times. This rearrangement joins TRBV20-1 to TRBJ1-4; no clear D. This CDR3 is built from 16 residues. Trimming removed 0 bases from V and 4 bases from J, with 15 bases in between. The germline CDR1 and CDR2 sequences are DFQATT and SNEGSKA (reference sequence). The CDR3 sequence is CSARDEGPALNEKLFF. CDR3 DNA sequence: TGCAGTGCTAGAGATGAAGGACCGGCCCTTAATGAAAAACTGTTTTTT.

V usage is TRBV29-1 and J usage is TRBJ2-1, with TRBD2 matching 11 bases. Germline lookup yields CDR1 SQVTM and CDR2 ANQGSEA. The CDR3 is 14 residues long. With 7 bases clipped from V and 9 bases from J, the junction kept 11 bases outside the gene matches. This CDR3 reads CSASILAGGIEQFF. CDR3 DNA sequence: TGCAGCGCCTCGATATTAGCGGGGGGGATTGAGCAGTTCTTC.

There are a few counts of this clonotype. The V gene is TRBV20-1, the J gene TRBJ1-4; no definite D call. Trimming took 0 bases from V and 8 from J, leaving 7 bases between them. Germline V gene sequence: CDR1 DFQATT, CDR2 SNEGSKA (reference sequence). The CDR3 sequence is 12 residues long. CDR3 DNA sequence: TGCAGTGCTAGAGAGGCCGGGGAAAAACTGTTTTTT. It codes for CSAREAGEKLFF.

This clonotype was recorded a few times. The chain links TRBV29-1 to TRBJ2-6; D not certain. The V end lost 4 bases, the J end lost 0 bases, and 4 bases lay between the germline ends. Looked up from germline, CDR1 is SQVTM and CDR2 is ANQGSEA. The CDR3 covers 13 residues. The CDR3 spells CSVALSGANVLTF. The CDR3 DNA follows: TGCAGCGTTGCCCTCTCTGGGGCCAACGTCCTGACTTTC.

This clonotype showed up many times. The chain employs TRBV15 and TRBJ2-4; 8 positions match TRBD1. CDR3 length: 13 residues. Germline V lookup: CDR1 LNHNV, CDR2 YYDKDF (reference sequence). The V segment lost 6 bases and the J segment 6 bases; nucleotides outside the gene matches: 4. CDR3 residues: CATRQGAGNIQYF. DNA for the CDR3: TGTGCCACCAGGCAGGGGGCAGGAAACATTCAGTACTTC.

This clonotype was seen a handful of times. The chain combines TRBV5-1 with TRBJ2-1; D gene ambiguous. This CDR3 has 14 amino acids. Germline loops: CDR1 SGHRS, CDR2 YFSETQ. V was shortened by 2 bases and J by 5 bases, with 11 bases between the two germline ends. The CDR3, as DNA: TGCGCCAGCAGCTTCTATGCGGAACACAATGAGCAGTTCTTC. As protein: CASSFYAEHNEQFF.

The genes are TRBV12-3 or TRBV12-4 and TRBJ1-1; 8 bases line up with TRBD1. The trim removed 4 bases at V and 0 bases at J, leaving 4 bases unmatched. The CDR3 totals 15 residues. CDR3 bases: TGTGCCAGCAGTTGGGTGACAGGGGTGAACACTGAAGCTTTCTTT. Translating gives CASSWVTGVNTEAFF.

This clonotype has just a few counts. The chain recombines TRBV20-1 with TRBJ2-3, with D perhaps TRBD1 or TRBD2 (5 bases each). The CDR3 sequence is 14 residues long. V lost 4 bases to trimming and J lost 2 bases, with 13 bases between them. Germline V gene sequence: CDR1 DFQATT, CDR2 SNEGSKA (reference sequence). The CDR3 DNA is TGCAGTGCTATTCCGGGACGACTCACAGATACGCAGTATTTT. Residues: CSAIPGRLTDTQYF.

This clonotype was seen ten or more times. This chain uses TRBV29-1 with TRBJ2-7; 9 bases align to TRBD1. V lost 6 bases to trimming and J lost 3 bases; unmatched junction nucleotides: 3. This CDR3 has 12 residues. Germline assignment: CDR1 SQVTM and CDR2 ANQGSEA. CDR3 DNA sequence: TGCAGCGTGGGACAGGGCCACTACGAGCAGTACTTC. Translating gives CSVGQGHYEQYF.

V and J are TRBV29-1 and TRBJ2-2, with TRBD1 matching 11 bases. Germline CDR1 and CDR2: SQVTM and ANQGSEA. This CDR3 region has 14 residues. Germline trimming cut 7 bases from V and 6 bases from J; bases unmatched to any gene: 7. DNA of the CDR3: TGCAGCGCCGGGACAGGGGGTTACGCCGGGGAGCTGTTTTTT. As protein: CSAGTGGYAGELFF.

V gene TRBV5-1 combines with J gene TRBJ2-7, with 9 nucleotides matching TRBD2. Germline CDR1 SGHRS, CDR2 YFSETQ. The CDR3 is 13 residues long. V shed 3 bases and J 3 bases; nucleotides not matched to a gene: 1. CDR3 loop: CASSSREGYEQYF. The CDR3 DNA reads TGCGCCAGCAGCTCGCGGGAGGGCTACGAGCAGTACTTC.

J is TRBJ2-7 and V is TRBV3-1, with 7 bases lining up with TRBD1. Germline-derived CDR1 and CDR2 are LGHDT and YNNKEL (reference sequence). V lost 1 base to trimming and J lost 7 bases; unmatched junction nucleotides: 7. CDR3 length: 14 amino acids. DNA for the CDR3: TGTGCCAGCAGCCAAGTGGTAACAGGGGTTGAGCAGTACTTC. Amino acids: CASSQVVTGVEQYF.

Only one count was recorded for this clonotype. The gene calls are TRBV20-1 and TRBJ2-3; D remains unclear. The CDR3 contains 14 residues. The germline CDR1 and CDR2 sequences are DFQATT and SNEGSKA (reference sequence). V was shortened by 4 bases and J by 2 bases, with 13 bases between the two germline ends. The DNA for the CDR3 is TGCAGTGCTAAAGGGCCCACACACACAGATACGCAGTATTTT. It codes for CSAKGPTHTDTQYF.

This clonotype was observed a few times. V and J are TRBV7-2 and TRBJ2-1; D is unclear. This CDR3 region has 15 residues. With 1 base removed from V and 1 base from J, the gap between germline ends came to 8 bases. Germline CDR1 and CDR2: SGHTA and FQGNSA. CDR3 protein: CASSLGSQSYNEQFF. The CDR3 nucleotides are TGTGCCAGCAGCTTAGGTTCGCAGTCCTACAATGAGCAGTTCTTC.

In the case of this clonotype: At one end, the junction sequence differs from germline, possibly due to a read error. The chain is built from TRBV6-6 and TRBJ1-2; 8 bases are shared with TRBD1. CDR1 is MNHNY, CDR2 SVGAGI, per germline (reference sequence). The CDR3 totals 11 residues. The CDR3 DNA is TGCGCCAGGGGGCCAGGCTATGGCTACACCTTC. Translation: CARGPGYGYTF.

V is TRBV30 and J is TRBJ2-1, with D possibly matching TRBD2 (7 bases). The CDR3 loop spans 15 amino acids. Deletions cut 0 bases from V and 5 bases from J, with 14 bases between. CDR1 and CDR2 (germline): GTSNPN, SVGIG (reference sequence). CDR3 nucleotide sequence: TGTGCCTGGAGTGTAGGGGGGGGGCGTAACAATGAGCAGTTCTTC. It codes for CAWSVGGGRNNEQFF. Using reference TRBV30 and TRBJ2-1 for the parts outside the CDR3, the full variable domain is SQTIHQWPATLVQPVGSPLSLECTVEGTSNPNLYWYRQAAGRGLQLLFYSVGIGQISSEVPQNLSASRPQDRQFILSSKKLLLSDSGFYLCAWSVGGGRNNEQFFGPGTRLTVL.

There are many counts of this clonotype. The rearrangement joins TRBV12-3 or TRBV12-4 to TRBJ1-2; no reliable D call. CDR3 length: 12 amino acids. Between the trimmed V and J ends, which lost 8 bases and 5 bases, there was a span of 12 bases. The CDR3 is CASGGPLYGYTF. The CDR3 DNA reads TGTGCCAGCGGCGGCCCTCTATATGGCTACACCTTC.

This sequence joins TRBV13 and TRBJ2-1; tentative D call: TRBD1 (6 bases). Per germline, CDR1 PRHDT and CDR2 FYEKMQ (reference sequence). V dropped 1 base and J dropped 8 bases, with 15 bases sitting between them. The CDR3 contains 15 residues. For the CDR3, the DNA is TGTGCCAGCAGCTTAGTCTCACAGGGTTTCGATGAGCAGTTCTTC. Protein: CASSLVSQGFDEQFF. The complete variable domain, with remaining parts taken from reference TRBV13 and TRBJ2-1, reads AAGVIQSPRHLIKEKRETATLKCYPIPRHDTVYWYQQGPGQDPQFLISFYEKMQSDKGSIPDRFSAQQFSDYHSELNMSSLELGDSALYFCASSLVSQGFDEQFFGPGTRLTVL.

This clonotype appeared a few times. The gene calls are TRBV5-1 and TRBJ2-1; D might be TRBD2 (7 bases). This CDR3 is 16 amino acids long. CDR1 and CDR2 (germline): SGHRS, YFSETQ. V was pared by 0 bases and J by 0 bases, with 10 bases between. The CDR3 DNA reads TGCGCCAGCAGCTTGGTCGGGGGGCACTCCTACAATGAGCAGTTCTTC. Its translation is CASSLVGGHSYNEQFF. Together with reference TRBV5-1 and TRBJ2-1, the CDR3 gives the full variable domain: KAGVTQTPRYLIKTRGQQVTLSCSPISGHRSVSWYQQTPGQGLQFLFEYFSETQRNKGNFPGRFSGRQFSNSRSEMNVSTLELGDSALYLCASSLVGGHSYNEQFFGPGTRLTVL.

This clonotype was seen only a few times. This chain uses TRBV5-1 with TRBJ2-1; 8 nucleotides agree with TRBD2. Germline trimming cut 4 bases from V and 8 bases from J; bases unmatched to any gene: 17. The CDR3 is made up of 17 amino acids. Germline CDR1 SGHRS, CDR2 YFSETQ. CDR3 loop: CASSPTSGKLTGDEQFF. The CDR3 DNA sequence: TGCGCCAGCAGCCCTACTAGCGGTAAGCTAACCGGGGATGAGCAGTTCTTC. Together with reference TRBV5-1 and TRBJ2-1, the CDR3 gives the full variable domain: KAGVTQTPRYLIKTRGQQVTLSCSPISGHRSVSWYQQTPGQGLQFLFEYFSETQRNKGNFPGRFSGRQFSNSRSEMNVSTLELGDSALYLCASSPTSGKLTGDEQFFGPGTRLTVL.

The sample holds a few counts of this clonotype. This chain links TRBV9 with TRBJ2-7; 7 nucleotides align to TRBD2. Germline-derived CDR1 and CDR2 are SGDLS and YYNGEE. The CDR3 is 15 residues long. Trimming removed 0 bases from V and 4 bases from J; junction bases left unmatched: 7. DNA of the CDR3: TGTGCCAGCAGCGTAGGGTCAAGCGGGAATTACGAGCAGTACTTC. Translated, it gives CASSVGSSGNYEQYF.